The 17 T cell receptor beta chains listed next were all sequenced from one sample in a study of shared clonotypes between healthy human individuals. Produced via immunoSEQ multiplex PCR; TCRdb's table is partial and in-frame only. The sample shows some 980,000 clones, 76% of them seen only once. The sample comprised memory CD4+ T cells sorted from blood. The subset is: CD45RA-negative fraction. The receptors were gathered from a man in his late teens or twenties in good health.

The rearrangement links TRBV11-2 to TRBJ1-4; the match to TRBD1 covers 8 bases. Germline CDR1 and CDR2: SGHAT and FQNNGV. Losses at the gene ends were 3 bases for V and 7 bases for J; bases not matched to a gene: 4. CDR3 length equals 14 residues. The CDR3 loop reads CASSLGQAGEKLFF. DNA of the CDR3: TGTGCCAGCAGCTTGGGACAGGCAGGTGAAAAACTGTTTTTT. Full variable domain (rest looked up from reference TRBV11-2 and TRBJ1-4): EAGVAQSPRYKIIEKRQSVAFWCNPISGHATLYWYQQILGQGPKLLIQFQNNGVVDDSQLPKDRFSAERLKGVDSTLKIQPAKLEDSAVYLCASSLGQAGEKLFFGSGTQLSVL.

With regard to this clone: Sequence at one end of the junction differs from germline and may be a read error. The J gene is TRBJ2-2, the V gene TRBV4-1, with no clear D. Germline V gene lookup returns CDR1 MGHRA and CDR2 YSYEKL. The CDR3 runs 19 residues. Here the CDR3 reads CASSQEKKISDRNAGELFF. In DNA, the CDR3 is TGCGCCAGCAGCCAAGAGAAAAAGATTAGTGATCGGAACGCCGGGGAGCTGTTTTTT.

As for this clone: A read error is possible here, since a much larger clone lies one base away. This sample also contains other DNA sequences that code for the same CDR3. The CDR3 loop is CASSHGYEQYF. The CDR3 region has the DNA TGTGCCAGCAGCCACGGCTACGAGCAGTACTTC. The V gene is TRBV5-6, the J gene TRBJ2-7; D call uncertain. Germline V gene lookup returns CDR1 SGHDT and CDR2 YYEEEE. The V gene lost 4 bases and the J gene lost 3 bases, with 5 bases spanning the gap. The CDR3 totals 11 residues.

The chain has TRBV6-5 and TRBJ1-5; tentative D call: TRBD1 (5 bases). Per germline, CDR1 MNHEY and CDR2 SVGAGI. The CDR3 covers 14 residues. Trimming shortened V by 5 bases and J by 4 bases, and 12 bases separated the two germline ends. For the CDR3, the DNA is TGTGCCAGCAGTCCCCGGGACGGTAATCAGCCCCAGCATTTT. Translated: CASSPRDGNQPQHF.

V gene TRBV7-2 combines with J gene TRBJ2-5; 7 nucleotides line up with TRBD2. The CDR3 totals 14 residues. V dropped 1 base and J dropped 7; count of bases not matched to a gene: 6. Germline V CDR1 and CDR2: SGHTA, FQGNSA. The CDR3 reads CASSLGEGHWTQYF. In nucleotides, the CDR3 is TGTGCCAGCAGCTTAGGGGAGGGCCACTGGACCCAGTACTTC.

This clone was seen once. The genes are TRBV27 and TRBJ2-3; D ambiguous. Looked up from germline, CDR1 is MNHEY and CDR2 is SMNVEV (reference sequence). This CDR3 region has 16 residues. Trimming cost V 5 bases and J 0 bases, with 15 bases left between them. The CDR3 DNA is TGTGCCAGCAGTAAATCGAAGGGTTTTAGCACAGATACGCAGTATTTT. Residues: CASSKSKGFSTDTQYF.

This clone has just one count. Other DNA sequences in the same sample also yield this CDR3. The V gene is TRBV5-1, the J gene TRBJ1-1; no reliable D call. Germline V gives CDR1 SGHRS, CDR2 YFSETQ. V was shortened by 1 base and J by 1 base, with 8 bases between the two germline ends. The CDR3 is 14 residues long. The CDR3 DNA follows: TGCGCCAGCAGCTTGAGTGGAGGGAACACTGAAGCTTTCTTT. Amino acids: CASSLSGGNTEAFF.

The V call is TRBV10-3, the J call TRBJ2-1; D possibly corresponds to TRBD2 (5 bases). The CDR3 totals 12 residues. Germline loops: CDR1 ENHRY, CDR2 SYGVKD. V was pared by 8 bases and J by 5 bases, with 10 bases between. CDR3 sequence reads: CAIGFGNNEQFF. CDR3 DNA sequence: TGTGCCATCGGTTTCGGGAACAATGAGCAGTTCTTC.

The CDR3 is CASSGVREAFF. The CDR3 DNA reads TGTGCCAGCTCAGGCGTCAGGGAAGCTTTCTTT. This chain connects TRBV27 to TRBJ1-1; D ambiguous. With 8 bases removed from V and 8 bases from J, the gap between germline ends came to 12 bases. CDR3 size: 11 residues. Looked up from germline, CDR1 is MNHEY and CDR2 is SMNVEV (reference sequence).

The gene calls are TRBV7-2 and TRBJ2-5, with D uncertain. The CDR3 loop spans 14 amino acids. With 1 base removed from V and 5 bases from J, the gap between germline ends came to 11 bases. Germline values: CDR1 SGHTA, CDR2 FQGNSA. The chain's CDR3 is CASSLDGARETQYF. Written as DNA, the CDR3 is TGTGCCAGCAGCTTAGACGGTGCCAGGGAGACCCAGTACTTC.

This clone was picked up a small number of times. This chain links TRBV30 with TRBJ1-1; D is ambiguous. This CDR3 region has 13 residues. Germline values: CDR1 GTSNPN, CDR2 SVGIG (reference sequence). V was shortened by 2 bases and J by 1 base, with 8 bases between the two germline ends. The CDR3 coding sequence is TGTGCCTGGAGTTTCACATCGAACACTGAAGCTTTCTTT. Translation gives CAWSFTSNTEAFF.

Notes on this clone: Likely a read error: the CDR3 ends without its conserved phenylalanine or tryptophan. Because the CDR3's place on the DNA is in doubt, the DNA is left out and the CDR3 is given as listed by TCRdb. This chain's CDR3 is CASSAGLATGTAL. V and J are TRBV6-6 and TRBJ2-7; the table's D call TRBD2 went unverified against the DNA. The length of the CDR3 is 13 amino acids, counting both ends. Germline V CDR1 and CDR2: MNHNY, SVGAGI (reference sequence).

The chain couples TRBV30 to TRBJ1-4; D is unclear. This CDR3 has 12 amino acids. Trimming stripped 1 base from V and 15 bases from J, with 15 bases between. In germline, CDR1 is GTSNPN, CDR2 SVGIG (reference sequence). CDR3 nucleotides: TGTGCCTGGAGTGAATCCCGGGATTCAATGTTTTTT. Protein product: CAWSESRDSMFF.

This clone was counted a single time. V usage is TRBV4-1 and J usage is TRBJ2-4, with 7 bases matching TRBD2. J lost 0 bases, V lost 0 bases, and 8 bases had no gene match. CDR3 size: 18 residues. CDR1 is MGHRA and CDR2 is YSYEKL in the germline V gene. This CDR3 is CASSQDLNSGLAKNIQYF. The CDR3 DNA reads TGCGCCAGCAGCCAAGATCTGAATAGCGGGCTAGCCAAAAACATTCAGTACTTC.

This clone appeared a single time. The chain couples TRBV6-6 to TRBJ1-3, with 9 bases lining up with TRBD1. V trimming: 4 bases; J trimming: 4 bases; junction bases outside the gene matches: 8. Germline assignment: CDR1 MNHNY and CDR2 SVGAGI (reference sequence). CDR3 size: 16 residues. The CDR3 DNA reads TGTGCCAGCAGTTGGGGGCCAACAGGGGGCGGAAACACCATATATTTT. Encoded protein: CASSWGPTGGGNTIYF.

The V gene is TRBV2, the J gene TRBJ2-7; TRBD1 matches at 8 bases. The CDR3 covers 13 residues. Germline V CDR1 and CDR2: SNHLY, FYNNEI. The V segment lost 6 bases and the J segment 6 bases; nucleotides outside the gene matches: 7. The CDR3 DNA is TGTGCCAGCAGGGGACAGGTCCCAGGCGAGCAGTACTTC. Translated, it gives CASRGQVPGEQYF.

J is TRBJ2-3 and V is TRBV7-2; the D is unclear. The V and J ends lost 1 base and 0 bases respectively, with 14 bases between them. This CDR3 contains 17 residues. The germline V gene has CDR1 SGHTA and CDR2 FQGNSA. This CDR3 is CASSLGAGYDSTDTQYF. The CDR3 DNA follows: TGTGCCAGCAGCTTAGGGGCCGGGTACGATAGCACAGATACGCAGTATTTT.